Here is one T cell receptor (beta chain) with its context. V dropped 7 bases and J dropped 2 bases, with 24 bases sitting between them. The CDR3 length is 18 residues. Germline-derived CDR1 and CDR2 are SGHAT and FQDESV (reference sequence). This record belongs to a study of cytomegalovirus exposure and HLA in healthy donors. The data were produced by immunoSEQ multiplex PCR, yet TCRdb's version contains in-frame clones alone and is incomplete. The sample has roughly 150,000 clones; 85% to 90% are singletons. The chain has TRBV11-1 and TRBJ1-5, with a tentative D call TRBD1 (6 bases). The sequence was collected from a woman younger than 45 in good health and CMV-seronegative. Specimen: PBMCs. The chain's CDR3 is CASTSRQARPWGNQPQHF. The CDR3 DNA follows: TGTGCCAGCACGAGTCGACAGGCTAGGCCTTGGGGCAATCAGCCCCAGCATTTT.